One sample yielded the 6 T cell receptor beta chains listed below, sequenced in a study of T-cell reconstitution after alpha-beta-depleted transplantation in children. Unique molecular identifiers were built into the TCRbeta library. MiXCR, applied by TCRdb to the PCR reads, yields one record per CDR3 protein. Among 500,000 or so distinct CDR3 sequences listed, roughly 33% were seen once. This material consisted of PBMCs from the stem cell graft donor, taken from the stem cell graft. Every receptor here comes from a human donor who donated a stem cell graft to a child with aplastic anemia.

In this sample, this clonotype turned up a few times. V gene TRBV20-1 combines with J gene TRBJ1-5; 10 bases map to TRBD1. In germline, CDR1 is DFQATT, CDR2 SNEGSKA (reference sequence). Trimming removed 0 bases from V and 5 bases from J; junction bases left unmatched: 1. This CDR3 has 14 residues. CDR3 sequence reads: CSARDGTGDQPQHF. DNA for the CDR3: TGCAGTGCTAGAGATGGGACAGGGGATCAGCCCCAGCATTTT.

The chain links TRBV9 to TRBJ2-7, with TRBD2 identical over 7 bases. V was pared by 1 base and J by 0 bases, with 4 bases of the junction left unmatched. CDR1 SGDLS and CDR2 YYNGEE come from the germline V gene. The CDR3 spans 15 residues. CDR3 DNA: TGTGCCAGCAGCGTAAGCGGGGACCACTCCTACGAGCAGTACTTC. Amino acids: CASSVSGDHSYEQYF.

The chain links TRBV20-1 to TRBJ2-3; 10 bases fit TRBD2. The ends lost 5 bases at V and 4 bases at J; junction bases unmatched: 9. Germline V gene sequence: CDR1 DFQATT, CDR2 SNEGSKA (reference sequence). There are 15 residues in the CDR3. The CDR3 region is CSARRLAGVADTQYF. DNA for the CDR3: TGCAGTGCTCGCCGCCTAGCGGGAGTGGCAGATACGCAGTATTTT.

This sequence joins TRBV28 and TRBJ2-3; D is perhaps TRBD1 or TRBD2 (5 bases each). CDR1 is MDHEN, CDR2 SYDVKM, per germline. Trimming removed 5 bases at V and 2 bases at J, with 23 bases between. This CDR3 contains 18 residues. CDR3 in DNA: TGTGCCAGCAGTGCCTCACTAGGGGCGGAGACAATCACAGATACGCAGTATTTT. It codes for CASSASLGAETITDTQYF.

The sample holds one count of this clonotype. The chain couples TRBV3-1 to TRBJ2-7, with 7 bases lining up with TRBD2. Germline-derived CDR1 and CDR2 are LGHDT and YNNKEL (reference sequence). The CDR3 sequence is 14 residues long. Trimming at V came to 4 bases and at J to 4 bases, leaving 7 bases not matched to a gene. The CDR3 loop reads CASSRQRERYEQYV. CDR3 nucleotides: TGTGCCAGCAGCCGTCAGCGGGAACGGTACGAGCAGTACGTC.

The rearrangement joins TRBV7-2 to TRBJ2-7; D is undetermined. V lost 6 bases and J 3 bases, leaving 12 bases between the germline ends. The CDR3 sequence is 13 residues long. Germline CDR1 and CDR2: SGHTA and FQGNSA. CDR3 residues: CASSFEHYYEQYF. For the CDR3, the DNA is TGTGCCAGCAGTTTCGAGCATTACTACGAGCAGTACTTC.